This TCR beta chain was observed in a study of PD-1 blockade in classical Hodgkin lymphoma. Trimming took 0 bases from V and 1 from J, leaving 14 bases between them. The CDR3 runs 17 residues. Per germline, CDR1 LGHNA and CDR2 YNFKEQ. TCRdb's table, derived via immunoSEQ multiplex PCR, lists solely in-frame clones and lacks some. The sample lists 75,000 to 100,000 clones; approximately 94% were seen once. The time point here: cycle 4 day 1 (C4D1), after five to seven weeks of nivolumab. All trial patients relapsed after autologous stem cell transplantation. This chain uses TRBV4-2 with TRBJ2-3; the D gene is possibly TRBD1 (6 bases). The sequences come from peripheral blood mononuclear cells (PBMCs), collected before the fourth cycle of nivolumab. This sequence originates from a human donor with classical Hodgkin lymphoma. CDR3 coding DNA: TGTGCCAGCAGCCAAGATCCACAGGGCTGGGGCACAGATACGCAGTATTTT. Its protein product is CASSQDPQGWGTDTQYF.